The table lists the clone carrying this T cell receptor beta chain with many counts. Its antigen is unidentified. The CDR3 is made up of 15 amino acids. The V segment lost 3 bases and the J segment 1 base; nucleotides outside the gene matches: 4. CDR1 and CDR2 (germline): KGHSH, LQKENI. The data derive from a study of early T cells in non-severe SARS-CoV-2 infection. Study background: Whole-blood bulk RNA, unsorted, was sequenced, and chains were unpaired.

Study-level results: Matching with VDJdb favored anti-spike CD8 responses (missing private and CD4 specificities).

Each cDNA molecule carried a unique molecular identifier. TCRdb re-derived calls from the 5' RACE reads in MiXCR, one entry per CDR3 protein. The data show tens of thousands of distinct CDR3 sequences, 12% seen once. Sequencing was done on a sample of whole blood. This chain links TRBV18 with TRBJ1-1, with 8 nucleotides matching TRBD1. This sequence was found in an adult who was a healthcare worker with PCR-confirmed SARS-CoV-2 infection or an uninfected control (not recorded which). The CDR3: CASSPDRAPNTEAFF. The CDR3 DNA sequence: TGTGCCAGCTCACCGGACAGGGCACCGAACACTGAAGCTTTCTTT.